Presented here are 8 T cell receptor beta chains from one specimen sequenced in a study of shared clonotypes between healthy human individuals. This table comes from immunoSEQ multiplex PCR, and its TCRdb copy is limited to in-frame clones, with some not included. The table records about 2.3 million clones, just under 95% of them present only once. The sequenced material came from naive CD4+ T cells from PBMCs. Documented subset: CD45RA+ positively selected. All receptors derive from a man aged 18 to 35 in good health. Some clones in this sample may be carry-over from other donors' samples.

The chain uses TRBV27 and TRBJ2-3, with 14 bases that match TRBD2. Germline V gene lookup returns CDR1 MNHEY and CDR2 SMNVEV (reference sequence). V lost 0 bases to trimming and J lost 8 bases; unmatched junction nucleotides: 4. The CDR3 sequence is 16 residues long. CDR3 nucleotide sequence: TGTGCCAGCAGTTTATCGTCGACTAGCGGGAGGGGTACGCAGTATTTT. Its protein is CASSLSSTSGRGTQYF.

The chain joins TRBV27 to TRBJ2-3, with TRBD1 matching over 8 bases. The trim removed 4 bases at V and 3 bases at J, leaving 9 bases unmatched. CDR1 and CDR2 from the germline V gene are MNHEY and SMNVEV (reference sequence). The CDR3 loop spans 16 amino acids. The CDR3 coding sequence is TGTGCCAGCAGTTACCTCCGAGACAGGGGTACAGATACGCAGTATTTT. This gives the protein CASSYLRDRGTDTQYF.

The CDR3 nucleotides are TGTGCCAGCAGTTATGGGACTAGCGGGAGCTACGAGCAGTACTTC. It specifies CASSYGTSGSYEQYF. This chain connects TRBV28 to TRBJ2-7; 14 nucleotides align to TRBD2. The CDR3 length is 15 residues. Germline CDR1 MDHEN, CDR2 SYDVKM. V lost 4 bases, J lost 3 bases, and 2 bases stayed unmatched.

V gene TRBV5-1 combines with J gene TRBJ2-5; unclear D gene. V gave up 3 bases and J gave up 4 bases, with 13 bases separating them. The CDR3 extends over 14 amino acids. Germline V gene sequence: CDR1 SGHRS, CDR2 YFSETQ. The CDR3 DNA is TGCGCCAGCAGCTCAGCCGTATCTACAGAGACCCAGTACTTC. Encoded protein: CASSSAVSTETQYF.

The chain carries TRBV10-3 and TRBJ1-5; 7 bases are a match to TRBD1. Trimming cost V 3 bases and J 4 bases; bases outside gene matches: 6. The CDR3 spans 15 residues. The V gene's germline CDR1 is ENHRY and CDR2 SYGVKD. This chain's CDR3 is CAISDLAGGNQPQHF. The CDR3 DNA sequence: TGTGCCATCAGTGACTTGGCAGGGGGAAATCAGCCCCAGCATTTT.

V usage is TRBV7-8 and J usage is TRBJ2-5, with a tentative D call TRBD2 (5 bases). Germline lookup yields CDR1 SGHVS and CDR2 FQNEAQ. V lost 5 bases and J 0 bases, leaving 7 bases between the germline ends. The CDR3 is 13 amino acids. The CDR3: CASSQDYQETQYF. The CDR3 coding sequence is TGTGCCAGCAGCCAGGACTACCAAGAGACCCAGTACTTC.

V is TRBV6-5 and J is TRBJ2-7; D possibly corresponds to TRBD2 (6 bases). With 5 bases removed from V and 0 bases from J, the gap between germline ends came to 11 bases. Germline values: CDR1 MNHEY, CDR2 SVGAGI. The length of the CDR3 is 14 residues. CDR3 in DNA: TGTGCCAGCAGTAACAGGAGGGTCTCCTACGAGCAGTACTTC. It specifies CASSNRRVSYEQYF.

The chain carries TRBV2 and TRBJ1-3; D remains ambiguous. CDR3 length: 16 residues. The V gene lost 5 bases and the J gene lost 0 bases, with 14 bases spanning the gap. Germline V gene lookup returns CDR1 SNHLY and CDR2 FYNNEI. The CDR3 DNA reads TGTGCCAGCAGTCTTGCGCGGAGTAGCTCTGGAAACACCATATATTTT. Its protein product is CASSLARSSSGNTIYF.